Listed here is a single T cell receptor beta chain. Its target is not known. Assay used: immunoSEQ multiplex PCR; TCRdb lists only in-frame clones, some missing. Of tens of thousands of clones listed, less than 90% are singletons. This record belongs to a study of T cell clones after liver transplantation. Broader study findings: A significant post-transplant drop in circulating graft-donor-reactive CD4 TCRbeta sequences occurred in most of the 8 subjects.

This CDR3 is built from 11 residues. CDR1 SQVTM and CDR2 ANQGSEA come from the germline V gene. Trimming removed 5 bases at V and 7 bases at J, with 12 bases between. This sample comprised CD4+ T cells from blood, obtained at the 22-month timepoint. The gene calls are TRBV29-1 and TRBJ2-7; D is ambiguous. The receptor comes from a human patient who received a liver transplant. The graft donor may account for some of the T cells. CDR3 sequence (DNA): TGCAGCGTTTACGGTCCGGCGGAGCAGTACTTC. Amino acid sequence: CSVYGPAEQYF.